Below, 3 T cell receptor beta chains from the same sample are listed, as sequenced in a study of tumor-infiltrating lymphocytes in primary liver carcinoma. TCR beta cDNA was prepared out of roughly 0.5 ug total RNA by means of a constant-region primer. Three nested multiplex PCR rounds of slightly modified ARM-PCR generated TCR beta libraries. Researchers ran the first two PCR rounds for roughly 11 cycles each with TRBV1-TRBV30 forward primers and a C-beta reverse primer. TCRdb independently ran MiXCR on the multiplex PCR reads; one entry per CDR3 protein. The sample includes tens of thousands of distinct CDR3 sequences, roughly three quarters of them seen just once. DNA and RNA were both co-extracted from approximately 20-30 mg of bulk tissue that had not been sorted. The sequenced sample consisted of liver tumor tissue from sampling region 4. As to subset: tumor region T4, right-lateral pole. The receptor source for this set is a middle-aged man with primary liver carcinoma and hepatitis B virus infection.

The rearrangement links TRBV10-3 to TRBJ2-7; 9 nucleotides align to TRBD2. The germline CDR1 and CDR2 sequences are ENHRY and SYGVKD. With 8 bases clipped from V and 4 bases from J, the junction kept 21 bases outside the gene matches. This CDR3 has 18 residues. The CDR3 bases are TGTGCCATCTGCCCGGGACTAGCAGCGTCCCCCTTCTCATACGAGCAGTACTTC. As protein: CAICPGLAASPFSYEQYF.

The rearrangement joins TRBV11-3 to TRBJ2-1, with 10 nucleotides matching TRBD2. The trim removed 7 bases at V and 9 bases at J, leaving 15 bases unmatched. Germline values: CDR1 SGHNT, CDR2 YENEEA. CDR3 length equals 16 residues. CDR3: CASKGGASGSWSEQFF. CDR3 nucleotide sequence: TGTGCCAGCAAAGGCGGAGCTAGCGGGAGTTGGAGTGAGCAGTTCTTC.

CDR3 sequence: CASSPDSYNEQFF. CDR3 nucleotide sequence: TGTGCCAGCTCACCAGACTCCTACAATGAGCAGTTCTTC. The gene calls are TRBV18 and TRBJ2-1; no definite D call. Trimming shortened V by 2 bases and J by 0 bases, and 2 bases separated the two germline ends. Germline CDR1 KGHSH, CDR2 LQKENI. The CDR3 sequence is 13 residues long.